The rows below give T cell receptor beta chains drawn from one sample of a study of shared clonotypes between healthy human individuals. Produced via immunoSEQ multiplex PCR; TCRdb's table is partial and in-frame only. In the table there are 550,000 to 600,000 clones, about 80% of which are singletons. The sequenced sample consisted of PBMCs. The receptor source for this set is a woman between 35 and 50 years old in good health. Some clones in this sample may be carry-over from other donors' samples. CDR3s include the opening cysteine and the closing phenylalanine or tryptophan. A D gene is named only where the DNA matches it firmly. Clone size is stated in some rows and not others, as once, few, many or a class when expanded.

CASSYSFLAGGRTQYF | TGTGCCAGCAGTTACTCGTTCTTAGCGGGGGGGAGGACCCAGTACTTC | TRBD2 | TRBV6-5 | - | TRBJ2-5
CASNVGAPRGELFF | TGTGCCAGCAATGTGGGAGCGCCCCGCGGGGAGCTGTTTTTT | - | TRBV2 | few | TRBJ2-2
CASSPPTGPAEYGYTF | TGTGCCAGCTCACCCCCGACAGGACCGGCTGAATATGGCTACACCTTC | - | TRBV18 | - | TRBJ1-2
CAWSETRLGRTSGNTIYF | TGTGCCTGGAGTGAAACTAGGCTGGGGAGGACCTCTGGAAACACCATATATTTT | - | TRBV30 | - | TRBJ1-3
CASSPLVGRNQETQYF | TGTGCCAGTAGCCCCCTAGTAGGGAGGAACCAAGAGACCCAGTACTTC | - | TRBV19 | - | TRBJ2-5
CATSRAWVQGNNEKLFF | TGTGCCACCAGCAGAGCGTGGGTTCAGGGAAATAATGAAAAACTGTTTTTT | - | TRBV15 | - | TRBJ1-4
CASSQGGDGGGYTF | TGTGCCAGCAGCCAAGGGGGGGACGGAGGTGGCTACACCTTC | - | TRBV14 | - | TRBJ1-2
CASTQTGGVDNEQFF | TGTGCCAGCACCCAGACAGGGGGAGTCGACAATGAGCAGTTCTTC | TRBD1 | TRBV28 | - | TRBJ2-1
CASADRVDPSGEPQHF | TGTGCCAGCGCGGACAGGGTCGACCCATCGGGGGAGCCCCAGCATTTT | TRBD1 | TRBV19 | - | TRBJ1-5
CASSQSQGGRTEAFF | TGCGCCAGCAGTCAATCCCAGGGAGGGAGGACTGAAGCTTTCTTT | - | TRBV23-1 | once | TRBJ1-1
CATSRGGYEQYF | TGTGCCACCAGCCGGGGGGGGTACGAGCAGTACTTC | TRBD2 | TRBV15 | - | TRBJ2-7
CASSLRDGPYEQYF | TGTGCCAGCAGTCTCCGGGACGGGCCCTACGAGCAGTACTTC | - | TRBV6-6 | - | TRBJ2-7
CASSSVPGQGALEGIF | TGTGCCAGCAGCTCCGTACCGGGACAGGGGGCTCTTGAAGGCATTTTT | TRBD1 | TRBV5-5 | - | TRBJ1-4
CASSPQGTNEKLFF | TGTGCCAGCTCACCACAAGGGACTAATGAAAAACTGTTTTTT | - | TRBV18 | - | TRBJ1-4
CASSSGQDFLDEQFF | TGTGCCAGCAGTTCCGGACAGGATTTTTTGGATGAGCAGTTCTTC | TRBD1 | TRBV5-4 | - | TRBJ2-1
CASSTSGTNTDTQYF | TGCGCCAGCTCGACTAGCGGGACAAACACAGATACGCAGTATTTT | TRBD2 | TRBV5-1 | - | TRBJ2-3
CSVDGTHVPFGGYTF | TGCAGCGTTGACGGAACGCATGTGCCCTTTGGTGGCTACACCTTC | - | TRBV29-1 | once | TRBJ1-2
CASSHSNGGETQYF | TGTGCCAGCAGCCACTCGAACGGCGGGGAGACCCAGTACTTC | - | TRBV7-9 | - | TRBJ2-5
CASSRLGGSYNEQFF | TGTGCCAGCAGCCGACTGGGCGGCTCCTACAATGAGCAGTTCTTC | - | TRBV11-2 | - | TRBJ2-1
CASSLFLRSEQFF | TGTGCTAGCAGCTTATTCCTGCGGTCGGAGCAGTTCTTC | - | TRBV7-7 | - | TRBJ2-1
CAISDSQGGETQYF | TGTGCCATCAGTGATTCACAGGGAGGGGAGACCCAGTACTTC | - | TRBV10-3 | - | TRBJ2-5
CASSRTLAGNYNEQFF | TGCGCCAGCAGCCGGACACTAGCGGGGAACTACAATGAGCAGTTCTTC | TRBD2 | TRBV4-1 | many | TRBJ2-1
CASSSPGTPSSYNEQFF | TGTGCCAGCAGTAGTCCCGGGACCCCAAGCTCCTACAATGAGCAGTTCTTC | - | TRBV27 | - | TRBJ2-1
CASSSVGQGRGGYTF | TGTGCCAGCAGTTCGGTCGGACAGGGTAGAGGTGGCTACACCTTC | TRBD1 | TRBV28 | - | TRBJ1-2
CASSLGQTPIGYTF | TGTGCCAGCAGCCTGGGCCAAACCCCCATCGGCTACACCTTC | - | TRBV9 | once | TRBJ1-2
CASSPRVGEWGQYF | TGTGCCAGCTCACCGAGAGTCGGAGAGTGGGGGCAGTACTTC | - | TRBV18 | - | TRBJ2-7
CASSSSRSMAAF | TGTGCCAGCAGCTCGAGCCGGAGTATGGCCGCTTTC | - | TRBV9 | - | TRBJ1-2
CASSPNGAGGDEQYF | TGTGCCAGCAGCCCTAATGGGGCAGGGGGCGACGAGCAGTACTTC | TRBD1 | TRBV7-2 | - | TRBJ2-7
CATSTRGNEQFF | TGCGCCACCTCTACCCGGGGCAATGAGCAGTTCTTC | - | TRBV10-2 | - | TRBJ2-1
CAWSVRFAQYF | TGTGCCTGGAGTGTACGTTTCGCGCAGTACTTC | - | TRBV30 | once | TRBJ2-7
CASSQGGTTASANTGELFF | TGCGCCAGCAGCCAAGGGGGCACCACCGCCTCGGCGAACACCGGGGAGCTGTTTTTT | - | TRBV4-1 | - | TRBJ2-2
CASSGVVAGTDTQYF | TGTGCCAGCAGTGGGGTGGTAGCGGGGACAGATACGCAGTATTTT | TRBD2 | TRBV2 | - | TRBJ2-3
CAGSLAATYNEQFF | TGTGCCGGCTCACTAGCAGCGACCTACAATGAGCAGTTCTTC | - | TRBV28 | - | TRBJ2-1
CASSHTGLAGVNEQFF | TGTGCCAGCAGCCACACGGGACTAGCGGGAGTTAATGAGCAGTTCTTC | TRBD2 | TRBV6-6 | - | TRBJ2-1
CTSSQGDGGRGEQYF | TGCACCAGCAGCCAAGGTGACGGGGGACGGGGCGAGCAGTACTTC | - | TRBV4-1 | - | TRBJ2-7
CASSEGGTGPSYEQYF | TGTGCCAGCAGTGAAGGGGGGACGGGCCCTTCCTACGAGCAGTACTTC | - | TRBV6-1 | - | TRBJ2-7
CASSPTGEQYF | TGTGCCAGCAGCCCCACGGGCGAGCAGTACTTC | - | TRBV7-9 | - | TRBJ2-7
CASSQVLAGVETQYF | TGTGCCAGCAGCCAAGTACTAGCGGGAGTTGAGACCCAGTACTTC | TRBD2 | TRBV14 | - | TRBJ2-5
CASSRGPDSGNTIYF | TGTGCCAGCAGCCGAGGACCGGACTCTGGAAACACCATATATTTT | - | TRBV2 | - | TRBJ1-3
CASSFRQQETQYF | TGTGCCAGCAGCTTCCGACAACAAGAGACCCAGTACTTC | - | TRBV7-6 | - | TRBJ2-5
CAISGRQIQETQYF | TGTGCCATCAGTGGGAGGCAGATCCAAGAGACCCAGTACTTC | - | TRBV10-3 | once | TRBJ2-5
CASSVGQGQWQPQHF | TGTGCCAGCAGCGTAGGACAGGGGCAGTGGCAGCCCCAGCATTTT | TRBD1 | TRBV9 | - | TRBJ1-5
CASASSGNTIYF | TGTGCCAGTGCATCCAGTGGAAACACCATATATTTT | - | TRBV19 | - | TRBJ1-3
CASSTSLRPEAFF | TGTGCCAGCAGCACCTCACTGCGGCCTGAAGCTTTCTTT | - | TRBV5-4 | few | TRBJ1-1
CASSVLTGNSYEQYF | TGTGCCAGCAGTGTACTGACAGGGAATTCCTACGAGCAGTACTTC | TRBD1 | TRBV6-1 | - | TRBJ2-7
CASNNPGYYGYTF | TGTGCCAGCAACAACCCGGGCTACTATGGCTACACCTTC | - | TRBV28 | - | TRBJ1-2
CASSLAPAKMNEKLFF | TGTGCCAGCAGCTTGGCCCCCGCGAAGATGAATGAAAAACTGTTTTTT | - | TRBV5-4 | many | TRBJ1-4
CASKQTRKGETQYF | TGTGCCAGCAAACAGACCAGAAAGGGAGAGACCCAGTACTTC | - | TRBV2 | - | TRBJ2-5